This T cell receptor (beta chain) originates from a study of T cell repertoires in cytomegalovirus infection (dated by TCRdb to between 2018 and 2021). With regard to the full study: Recently identified HLA-C-restricted CMV epitopes, whose presentation resists viral immunomodulation, were targeted by peptide stimulations together with well-studied HLA-B-restricted epitopes. Donor HLA type was relevant to the analysis, as public TCR beta signatures indicated carriage of CMV infection together with the matching HLA type. What the work shows at the level of the full study, not this receptor alone: In both this cohort and an independent cohort of 350 or so donors, the cumulative frequency of public TCR beta family members distinguished carriers of CMV infection plus the relevant HLA type. In the ex vivo response, HLA-C-restricted CMV-specific TCR beta clonotypes were dominant, and in two of eight donors the single most frequent clonotype came from this HLA-C-restricted group.

With respect to this clonotype: Its antigen remains unidentified. Per-nucleotide qualities are absent, and no much larger clonotype sits a single base away.

Per the germline V gene, MGHRA is the CDR1 and YSYEKL is the CDR2. V sheds 4 bases and J sheds 6 bases, leaving 19 bases between their ends. Reading from cysteine to phenylalanine, the CDR3 counts 15 amino acids. The read is trimmed to its CDR3 DNA, 45 bases read in frame from base 1. Interpreted using the paper, the treatment or condition label stands for: in vitro stimulation with specific CMV peptide epitopes to enrich CMV-specific T cells. Instrument on record: Illumina HiSeq 1500. The public reads were reprocessed in TCRdb via fastp at Q25 and MiXCR, keeping in-frame beta chains. CDR3 protein duplicates are merged, each entry listing the most common genes and DNA. This sample comprises 450,000 to 600,000 distinct CDR3 sequences, under 55% of them detected only once. Approximately 40% of the sample belongs to the ten largest clones.

Here the sequenced sample was cultured PBMCs, taken from culture after CMV antigen stimulation. The clonotype originates from a human donor in good health (CMV status not recorded). Some clones in this sample may be carry-over from other donors' samples. The chain is assembled from TRBV4-1 and TRBJ2-7, with the D call perhaps TRBD1 or TRBD2, each one matching 5 bases. For the CDR3, the sequence is CASSRLLGHRGEQYF. The nucleotide sequence reads as follows: TGCGCCAGCAGCCGCCTACTAGGACACCGGGGCGAGCAGTACTTC.